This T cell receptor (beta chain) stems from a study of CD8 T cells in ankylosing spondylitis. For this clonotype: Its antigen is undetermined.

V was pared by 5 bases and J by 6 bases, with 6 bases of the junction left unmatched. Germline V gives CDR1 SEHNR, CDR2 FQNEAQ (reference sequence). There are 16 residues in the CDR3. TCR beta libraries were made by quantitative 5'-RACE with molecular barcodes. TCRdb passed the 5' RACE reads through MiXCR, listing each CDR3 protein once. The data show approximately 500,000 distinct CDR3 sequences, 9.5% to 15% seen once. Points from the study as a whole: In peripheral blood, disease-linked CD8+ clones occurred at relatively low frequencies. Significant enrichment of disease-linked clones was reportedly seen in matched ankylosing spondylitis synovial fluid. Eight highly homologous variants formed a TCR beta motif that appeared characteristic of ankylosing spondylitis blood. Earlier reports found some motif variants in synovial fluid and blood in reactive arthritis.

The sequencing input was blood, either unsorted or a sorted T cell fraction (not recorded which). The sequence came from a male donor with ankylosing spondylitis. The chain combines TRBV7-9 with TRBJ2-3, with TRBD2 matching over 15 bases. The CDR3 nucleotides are TGTGCCAGCAGCCCGGGACTAGCGGGAGGAGGTGATACGCAGTATTTT. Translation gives CASSPGLAGGGDTQYF. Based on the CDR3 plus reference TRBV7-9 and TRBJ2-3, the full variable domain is DTGVSQNPRHKITKRGQNVTFRCDPISEHNRLYWYRQTLGQGPEFLTYFQNEAQLEKSRLLSDRFSAERPKGSFSTLEIQRTEQGDSAMYLCASSPGLAGGGDTQYFGPGTRLTVL.